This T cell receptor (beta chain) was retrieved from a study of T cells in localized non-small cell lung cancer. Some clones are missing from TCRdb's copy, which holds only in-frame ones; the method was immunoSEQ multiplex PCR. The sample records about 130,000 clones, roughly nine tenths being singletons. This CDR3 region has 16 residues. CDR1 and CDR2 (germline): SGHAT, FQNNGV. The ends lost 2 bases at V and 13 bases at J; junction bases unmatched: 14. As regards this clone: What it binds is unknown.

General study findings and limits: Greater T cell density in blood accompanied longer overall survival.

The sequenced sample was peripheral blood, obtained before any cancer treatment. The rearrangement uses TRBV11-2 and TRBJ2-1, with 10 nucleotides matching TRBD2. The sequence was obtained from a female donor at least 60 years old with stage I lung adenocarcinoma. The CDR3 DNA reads TGTGCCAGCAGCTTAATTGCAGCGGGAGGGCCGGAGGAACAGTTCTTC. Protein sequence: CASSLIAAGGPEEQFF.